This T cell receptor (beta chain) was sequenced for a study of cytomegalovirus exposure and HLA in healthy donors. The PCR had 60 Vbeta and 13 Jbeta primers. TCRdb's table, derived via immunoSEQ multiplex PCR, lists solely in-frame clones and lacks some. The sample consists of 150,000 to 190,000 clones, roughly four fifths of them appearing once. In germline, CDR1 is ENHRY, CDR2 SYGVKD. V lost 6 bases, J lost 4 bases, and 24 bases lay in between. The CDR3 runs to 18 residues. The sequencing sample was made of PBMCs. The chain uses TRBV10-3 and TRBJ1-4; D gene uncertain. The clonotype originates from a man aged 18 to 35 in good health and CMV-seronegative. CDR3 amino acids: CAIRQTGSLGEINEKLFF. The CDR3 nucleotides are TGTGCCATCAGGCAGACGGGGTCCTTAGGTGAAATTAATGAAAAACTGTTTTTT.